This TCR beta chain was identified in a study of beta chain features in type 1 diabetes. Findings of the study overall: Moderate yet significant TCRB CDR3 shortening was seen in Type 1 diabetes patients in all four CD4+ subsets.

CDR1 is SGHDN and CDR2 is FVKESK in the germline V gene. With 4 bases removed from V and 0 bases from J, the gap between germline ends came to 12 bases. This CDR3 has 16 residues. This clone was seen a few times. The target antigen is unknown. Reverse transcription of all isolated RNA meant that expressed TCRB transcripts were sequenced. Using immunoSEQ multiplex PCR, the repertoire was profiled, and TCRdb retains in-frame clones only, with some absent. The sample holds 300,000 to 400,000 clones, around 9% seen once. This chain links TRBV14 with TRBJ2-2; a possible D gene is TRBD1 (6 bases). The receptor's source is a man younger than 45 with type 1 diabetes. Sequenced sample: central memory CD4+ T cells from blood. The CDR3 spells CASSRRTASNTGELFF. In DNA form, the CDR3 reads TGTGCCAGCAGCCGCAGGACAGCTTCGAACACCGGGGAGCTGTTTTTT.